This T cell receptor beta chain appears in the sequencing data of a study of post-analysis software for immune sequencing data. The overall study: Recorded disease courses covered relapsing-remitting, secondary progressive and progressive-relapsing multiple sclerosis. Some patients had no subtype annotation.

Study conclusions and caveats: About five TRBV segments, including TRBV5-6, TRBV5-1 and TRBV20-1, were more frequent in patients than controls.

Sequencing libraries made from TCR beta cDNA carried unique molecular identifiers. Using its own MiXCR run on the PCR reads, TCRdb lists one record per CDR3 protein. The data contain roughly 800,000 distinct CDR3 sequences, around 42% of them singletons. V was pared by 3 bases and J by 9 bases, with 15 bases between. CDR3 length equals 13 residues. Germline V lookup: CDR1 DFQATT, CDR2 SNEGSKA (reference sequence). This clonotype showed up just a few times. The antigen remains unidentified. The V and J genes are TRBV20-1 and TRBJ2-1; TRBD1 or TRBD2 may be the D gene (5 bases each). Source material: blood. The clonotype originates from a girl aged 5 to 17 with multiple sclerosis. The CDR3 DNA reads as TGCAGTGCTAGGTTAGGGACCCGCCCTGAGCAGTTCTTC. As protein: CSARLGTRPEQFF.